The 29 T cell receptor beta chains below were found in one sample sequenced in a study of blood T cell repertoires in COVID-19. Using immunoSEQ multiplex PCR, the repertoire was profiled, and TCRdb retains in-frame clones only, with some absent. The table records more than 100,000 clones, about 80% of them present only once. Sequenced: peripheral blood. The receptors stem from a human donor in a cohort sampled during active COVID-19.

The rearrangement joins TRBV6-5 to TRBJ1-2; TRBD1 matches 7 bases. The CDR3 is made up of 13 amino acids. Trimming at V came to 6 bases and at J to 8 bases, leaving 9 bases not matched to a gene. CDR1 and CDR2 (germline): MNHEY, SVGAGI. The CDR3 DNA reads TGTGCCAGCAGCCGACAGGGCCTAAGGGGCTACACCTTC. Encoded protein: CASSRQGLRGYTF.

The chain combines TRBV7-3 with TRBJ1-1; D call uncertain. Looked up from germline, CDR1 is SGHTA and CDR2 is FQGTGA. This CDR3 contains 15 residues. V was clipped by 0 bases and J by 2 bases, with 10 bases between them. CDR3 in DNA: TGTGCCAGCAGCTTAACGGACCGGGGAAACACTGAAGCTTTCTTT. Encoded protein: CASSLTDRGNTEAFF.

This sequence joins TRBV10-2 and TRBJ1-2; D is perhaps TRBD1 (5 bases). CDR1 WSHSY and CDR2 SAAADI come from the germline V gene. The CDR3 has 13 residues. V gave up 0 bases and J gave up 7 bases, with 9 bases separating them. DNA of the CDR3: TGCGCCAGCAGTGAGTCCCAGGGTGGTGGCTACACCTTC. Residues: CASSESQGGGYTF.

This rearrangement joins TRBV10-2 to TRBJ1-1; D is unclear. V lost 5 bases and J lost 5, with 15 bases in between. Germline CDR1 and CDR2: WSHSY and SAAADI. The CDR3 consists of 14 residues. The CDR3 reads CASSNGEGLTEAFF. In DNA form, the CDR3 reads TGCGCCAGCAGTAATGGGGAGGGTCTGACTGAAGCTTTCTTT.

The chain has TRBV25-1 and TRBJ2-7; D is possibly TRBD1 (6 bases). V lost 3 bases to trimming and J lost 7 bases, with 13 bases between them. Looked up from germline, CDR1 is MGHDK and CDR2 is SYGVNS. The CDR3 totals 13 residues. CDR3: CASSEGGGWEQYF. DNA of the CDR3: TGTGCCAGCAGTGAGGGTGGGGGCTGGGAGCAGTACTTC.

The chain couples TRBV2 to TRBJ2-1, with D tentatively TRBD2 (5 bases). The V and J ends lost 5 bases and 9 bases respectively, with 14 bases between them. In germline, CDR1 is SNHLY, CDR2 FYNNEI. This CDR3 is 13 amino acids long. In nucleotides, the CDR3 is TGTGCCAGCAGTCCAACACCGGCGGGTGAGCAGTTCTTC. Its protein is CASSPTPAGEQFF.

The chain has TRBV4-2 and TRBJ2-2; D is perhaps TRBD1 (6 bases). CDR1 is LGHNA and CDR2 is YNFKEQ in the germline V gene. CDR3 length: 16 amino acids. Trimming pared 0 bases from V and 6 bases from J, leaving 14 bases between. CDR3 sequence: CASSQDFGQIPGELFF. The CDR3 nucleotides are TGTGCCAGCAGCCAAGATTTTGGACAGATACCCGGGGAGCTGTTTTTT.

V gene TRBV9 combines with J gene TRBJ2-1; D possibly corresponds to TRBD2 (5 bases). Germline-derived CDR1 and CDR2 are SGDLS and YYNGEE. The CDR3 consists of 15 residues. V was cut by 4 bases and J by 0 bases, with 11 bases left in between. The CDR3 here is CASSPGFSSYNEQFF. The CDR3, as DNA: TGTGCCAGCAGCCCGGGGTTTAGCTCCTACAATGAGCAGTTCTTC.

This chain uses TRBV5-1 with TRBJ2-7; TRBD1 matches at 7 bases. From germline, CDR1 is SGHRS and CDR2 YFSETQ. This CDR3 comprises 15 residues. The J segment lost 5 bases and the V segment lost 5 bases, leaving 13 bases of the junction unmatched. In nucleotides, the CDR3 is TGCGCCAGCAGTACGGGACAGATAAGAGCCGACGAGCAGTACTTC. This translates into CASSTGQIRADEQYF.

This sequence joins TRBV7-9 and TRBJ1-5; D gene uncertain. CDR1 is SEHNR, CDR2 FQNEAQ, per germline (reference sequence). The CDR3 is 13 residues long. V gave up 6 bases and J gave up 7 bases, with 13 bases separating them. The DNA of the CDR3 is TGTGCCAGCAGTACTAATGAAGACCAGCCCCAGCATTTT. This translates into CASSTNEDQPQHF.

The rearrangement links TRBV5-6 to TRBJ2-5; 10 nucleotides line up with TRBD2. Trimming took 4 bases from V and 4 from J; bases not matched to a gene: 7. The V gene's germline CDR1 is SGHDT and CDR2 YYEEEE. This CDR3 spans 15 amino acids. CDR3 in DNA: TGTGCCAGCAGCGCGTCCCTAGCGGGGGCAGAGACCCAGTACTTC. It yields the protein CASSASLAGAETQYF.

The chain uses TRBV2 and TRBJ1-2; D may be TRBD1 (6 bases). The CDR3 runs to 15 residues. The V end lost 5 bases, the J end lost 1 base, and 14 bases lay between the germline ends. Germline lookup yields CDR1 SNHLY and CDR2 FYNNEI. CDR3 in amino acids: CASSYRDNLNYGYTF. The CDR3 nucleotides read TGTGCCAGCAGTTACCGGGACAACCTTAACTATGGCTACACCTTC.

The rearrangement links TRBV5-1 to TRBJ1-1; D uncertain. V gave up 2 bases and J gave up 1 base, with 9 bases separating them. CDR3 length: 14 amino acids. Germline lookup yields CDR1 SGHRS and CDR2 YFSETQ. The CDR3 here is CASSFGFGNTEAFF. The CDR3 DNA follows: TGCGCCAGCAGCTTCGGGTTTGGGAACACTGAAGCTTTCTTT.

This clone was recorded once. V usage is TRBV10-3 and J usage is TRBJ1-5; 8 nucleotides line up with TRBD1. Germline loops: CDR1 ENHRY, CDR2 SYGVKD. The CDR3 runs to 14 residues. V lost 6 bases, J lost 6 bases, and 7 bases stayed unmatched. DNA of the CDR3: TGTGCCATCAGGGCGACAGGGGATGGTCAGCCCCAGCATTTT. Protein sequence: CAIRATGDGQPQHF.

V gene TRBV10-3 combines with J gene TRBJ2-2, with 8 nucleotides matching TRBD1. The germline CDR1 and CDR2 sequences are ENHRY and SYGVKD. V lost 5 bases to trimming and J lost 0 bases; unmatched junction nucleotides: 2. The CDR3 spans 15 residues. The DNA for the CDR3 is TGTGCCATCAGTCAGGGGGCGTCGAACACCGGGGAGCTGTTTTTT. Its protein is CAISQGASNTGELFF.

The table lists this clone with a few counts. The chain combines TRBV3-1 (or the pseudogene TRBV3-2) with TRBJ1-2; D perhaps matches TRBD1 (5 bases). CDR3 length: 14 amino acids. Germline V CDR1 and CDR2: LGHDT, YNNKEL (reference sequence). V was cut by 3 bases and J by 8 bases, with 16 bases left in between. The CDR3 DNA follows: TGTGCCAGCAGCCACGATCGGGACTCGGGGGGCTACACCTTC. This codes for CASSHDRDSGGYTF.

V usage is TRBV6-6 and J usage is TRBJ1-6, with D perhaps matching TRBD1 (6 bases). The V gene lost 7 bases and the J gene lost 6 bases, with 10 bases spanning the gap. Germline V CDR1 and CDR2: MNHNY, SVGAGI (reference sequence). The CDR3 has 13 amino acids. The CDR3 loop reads CASNGQFNSPLHF. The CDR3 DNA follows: TGTGCCAGCAACGGACAGTTTAATTCACCCCTCCACTTT.

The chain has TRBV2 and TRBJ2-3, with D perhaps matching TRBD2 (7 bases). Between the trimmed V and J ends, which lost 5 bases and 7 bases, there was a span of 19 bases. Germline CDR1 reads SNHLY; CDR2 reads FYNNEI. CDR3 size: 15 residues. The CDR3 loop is CASSPGGPSGNTQYF. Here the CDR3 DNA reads TGTGCCAGCAGTCCTGGGGGCCCAAGCGGGAATACGCAGTATTTT.

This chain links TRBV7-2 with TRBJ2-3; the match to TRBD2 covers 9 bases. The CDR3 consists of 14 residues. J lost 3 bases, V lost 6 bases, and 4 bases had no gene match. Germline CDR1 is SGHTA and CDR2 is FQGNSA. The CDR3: CASRAGLATDTQYF. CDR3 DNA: TGTGCCAGCAGGGCGGGACTAGCAACAGATACGCAGTATTTT.

CDR3 protein: CASSLTLAGADTQYF. The CDR3 DNA sequence: TGCGCCAGCAGCTTGACACTAGCGGGGGCGGATACGCAGTATTTT. The V gene is TRBV5-1, the J gene TRBJ2-3; 11 positions match TRBD2. Germline loops: CDR1 SGHRS, CDR2 YFSETQ. V shed 1 base and J 6 bases; nucleotides not matched to a gene: 4. CDR3 size: 15 residues.

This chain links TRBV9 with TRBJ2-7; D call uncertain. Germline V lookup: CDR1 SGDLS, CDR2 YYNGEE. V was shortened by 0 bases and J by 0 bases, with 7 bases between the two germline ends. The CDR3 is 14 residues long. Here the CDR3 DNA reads TGTGCCAGCAGCGTAGGCCCGGGCTCCTACGAGCAGTACTTC. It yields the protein CASSVGPGSYEQYF.

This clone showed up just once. CDR3 sequence reads: CASSPPGQGMYEQYF. The CDR3 coding sequence is TGTGCCAGCTCACCACCGGGACAGGGGATGTACGAGCAGTACTTC. The chain combines TRBV18 with TRBJ2-7; 10 bases are a match to TRBD1. The CDR3 runs 15 residues. The J segment lost 4 bases and the V segment lost 0 bases, leaving 3 bases of the junction unmatched. CDR1 and CDR2 (germline): KGHSH, LQKENI.

CDR3 sequence (DNA): TGTGCCAGCAGCTTAGTGGGCGATCAGCCCCAGCATTTT. Its translation: CASSLVGDQPQHF. The genes are TRBV7-2 and TRBJ1-5; D call uncertain. This CDR3 is 13 amino acids long. Germline V gene data show CDR1 as SGHTA and CDR2 as FQGNSA. Trimming cost V 1 base and J 5 bases, with 6 bases left between them.

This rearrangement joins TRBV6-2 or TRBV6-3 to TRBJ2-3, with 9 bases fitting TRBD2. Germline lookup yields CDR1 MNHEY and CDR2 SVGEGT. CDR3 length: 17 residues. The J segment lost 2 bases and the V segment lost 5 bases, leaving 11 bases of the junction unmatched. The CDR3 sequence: CASSTRGGGALTDTQYF. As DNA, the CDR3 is TGTGCCAGCAGTACACGGGGCGGGGGGGCCCTCACAGATACGCAGTATTTT.

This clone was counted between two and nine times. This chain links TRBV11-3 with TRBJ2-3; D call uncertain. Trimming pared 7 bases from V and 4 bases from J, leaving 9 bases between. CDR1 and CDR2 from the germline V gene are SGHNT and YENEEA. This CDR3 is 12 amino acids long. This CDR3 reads CASTSVSDTQYF. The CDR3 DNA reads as TGTGCCAGCACCTCGGTTTCAGATACGCAGTATTTT.

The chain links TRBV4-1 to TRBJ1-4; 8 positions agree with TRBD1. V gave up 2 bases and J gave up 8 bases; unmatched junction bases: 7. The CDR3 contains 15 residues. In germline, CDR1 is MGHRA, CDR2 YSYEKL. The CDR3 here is CASSQMGQGAEKLFF. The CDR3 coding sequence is TGCGCCAGCAGCCAAATGGGCCAGGGGGCGGAAAAACTGTTTTTT.

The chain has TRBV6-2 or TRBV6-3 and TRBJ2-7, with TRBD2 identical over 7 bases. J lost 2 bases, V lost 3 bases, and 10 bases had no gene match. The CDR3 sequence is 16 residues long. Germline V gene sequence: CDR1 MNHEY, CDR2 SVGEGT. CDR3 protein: CASSYPLSGRPYEQYF. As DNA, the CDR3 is TGTGCCAGCAGTTATCCCCTTAGCGGGCGCCCCTACGAGCAGTACTTC.

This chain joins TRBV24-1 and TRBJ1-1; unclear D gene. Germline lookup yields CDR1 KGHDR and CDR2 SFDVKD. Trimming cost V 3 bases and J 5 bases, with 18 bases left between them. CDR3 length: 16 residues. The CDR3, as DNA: TGTGCCACCAGTGATCACCCGAAACGGGAGTTTACTGAAGCTTTCTTT. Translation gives CATSDHPKREFTEAFF.

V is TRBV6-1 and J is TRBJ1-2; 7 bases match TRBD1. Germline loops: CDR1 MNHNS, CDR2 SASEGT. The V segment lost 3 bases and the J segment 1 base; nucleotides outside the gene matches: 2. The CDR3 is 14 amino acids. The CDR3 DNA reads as TGTGCCAGCAGTGAGCCAGGGGGTAACTATGGCTACACCTTC. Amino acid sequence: CASSEPGGNYGYTF.